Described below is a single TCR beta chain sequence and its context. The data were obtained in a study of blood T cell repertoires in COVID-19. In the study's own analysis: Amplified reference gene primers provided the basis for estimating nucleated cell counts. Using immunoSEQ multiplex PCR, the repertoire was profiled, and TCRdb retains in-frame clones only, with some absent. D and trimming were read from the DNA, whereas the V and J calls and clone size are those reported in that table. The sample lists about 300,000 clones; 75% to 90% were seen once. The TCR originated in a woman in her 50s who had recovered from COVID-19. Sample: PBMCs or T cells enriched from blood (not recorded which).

The CDR3 protein is CASILKMGGYEQYF. CDR3 DNA sequence: TGTGCCAGCATCTTAAAAATGGGAGGCTACGAGCAGTACTTC. The rearrangement links TRBV6-5 to TRBJ2-7; a weak D match, TRBD2 (6 bases). V lost 7 bases and J 3 bases, leaving 16 bases between the germline ends. The CDR3 is 14 residues long. The germline V gene has CDR1 MNHEY and CDR2 SVGAGI.